This T cell receptor (beta chain) came from a study of cytomegalovirus exposure and HLA in healthy donors. The overall study: As an earlier analysis found, 180 million or so T cells yielded about 120 million unique TCR beta sequences.

The CDR3 runs to 15 residues. Germline V lookup: CDR1 WNHNN, CDR2 SYGVQD (reference sequence). V lost 3 bases and J lost 12; bases outside the gene matches: 11. This clone was counted between two and nine times. The PCR ran on 60 Vbeta and 13 Jbeta primers. Produced via immunoSEQ multiplex PCR; TCRdb's table is partial and in-frame only. The sample lists 160,000 or so clones; about 80% were seen once. Sequencing was performed on PBMCs. The J gene is TRBJ2-1, the V gene TRBV10-1; TRBD2 aligns across 10 bases. The origin of this receptor is a man between 18 and 29 years old in good health and CMV-seropositive. The CDR3 here is CASSETSGALGAQFF. CDR3 DNA: TGCGCCAGCAGTGAAACTAGCGGGGCCCTCGGTGCGCAGTTCTTC.